A single sample gave rise to the 23 T cell receptor beta chains below, sequenced in a study of beta chain features in type 1 diabetes (dated by TCRdb to the late 2010s). What the authors observed across the whole study: A moderate but significant shortening of TCRB CDR3 length was observed in type 1 diabetes patients in all four CD4+ subsets.

These TCRs' antigens remain unknown. Library method: the immunoSEQ multiplex PCR assay. The entire isolated RNA was reverse transcribed using the High Capacity cDNA Reverse Transcription Kit, and thus expressed TCRB transcripts were sequenced. Here the immuneACCESS table is served through TCRdb, limited to in-frame sequences with V and J called. Missing clones are a known gap in these copies; in checked studies unresolved V genes cover under half, and the rest lacks a known reason. The table for this sample lists roughly 250,000 clones; over 20% of them were counted only once. The top ten constitute 0.028% of the sample. Sequencing used naive CD4+ T cells from blood. In the paper's terms, the cell subset or site label means: true naive CD4+ T cells. Receptors were obtained from a woman aged 40 to 50 with type 1 diabetes.

This clone occurred a few times. This chain joins TRBV29-1 and TRBJ1-5, with D possibly matching TRBD1 (5 bases). Deletions cut 4 bases from V and 0 bases from J, with 13 bases between. From germline, CDR1 is SQVTM and CDR2 ANQGSEA. The CDR3 covers 15 residues. CDR3 DNA: TGCAGCGTTGTACTGGGGGGAAATAGCAATCAGCCCCAGCATTTT. This sequence encodes CSVVLGGNSNQPQHF. Full variable domain (remainder filled in from reference TRBV29-1 and TRBJ1-5): SAVISQKPSRDICQRGTSLTIQCQVDSQVTMMFWYRQQPGQSLTLIATANQGSEATYESGFVIDKFPISRPNLTFSTLTVSNMSPEDSSIYLCSVVLGGNSNQPQHFGDGTRLSIL.

This clone was counted only a few times. J is TRBJ2-7 and V is TRBV27, with D unresolved. The CDR3 is 12 amino acids. V was pared by 4 bases and J by 4 bases, with 8 bases between. The germline CDR1 and CDR2 sequences are MNHEY and SMNVEV (reference sequence). CDR3 in amino acids: CASSSIGYEQYF. The CDR3 DNA follows: TGTGCCAGCAGTTCAATCGGGTACGAGCAGTACTTC.

The chain has TRBV4-2 and TRBJ2-7; no clear D. Trimming took 1 base from V and 0 from J, leaving 10 bases between them. Germline-derived CDR1 and CDR2 are LGHNA and YNFKEQ. The CDR3 runs 15 residues. The CDR3 is CASSQATPSSYEQYF. The DNA of the CDR3 is TGTGCCAGCAGCCAAGCGACACCGAGCTCCTACGAGCAGTACTTC.

This clone was picked up a small number of times. The rearrangement joins TRBV19 to TRBJ2-7, with TRBD2 matching 9 bases. The CDR3 loop spans 15 amino acids. With V trimmed by 4 bases and J by 0 bases, 4 bases remained unmatched. Germline V gene lookup returns CDR1 LNHDA and CDR2 SQIVND (reference sequence). The CDR3: CASSSLAGSSYEQYF. In DNA form, the CDR3 reads TGTGCCAGTAGTAGCCTAGCGGGGTCCTCCTACGAGCAGTACTTC.

This clone was seen more than once but under ten times. V gene TRBV5-5 combines with J gene TRBJ2-1; TRBD2 agrees at 8 bases. The CDR3 has 14 amino acids. Germline V gene data show CDR1 as SGHKS and CDR2 as YYEKEE (reference sequence). Losses at the gene ends were 4 bases for V and 5 bases for J; bases not matched to a gene: 5. CDR3 coding DNA: TGTGCCAGCAGCATAGCGGGGAGAAACAATGAGCAGTTCTTC. This encodes CASSIAGRNNEQFF.

V gene TRBV30 combines with J gene TRBJ1-1; TRBD1 agrees at 11 bases. CDR1 is GTSNPN and CDR2 is SVGIG in the germline V gene (reference sequence). J gave up 1 base and V 4 bases, and 2 bases lay outside the gene matches. This CDR3 has 14 residues. The CDR3 region has the DNA TGTGCCTGGACCGGGACAGGGGGGAACACTGAAGCTTTCTTT. This encodes CAWTGTGGNTEAFF. Full variable domain (rest looked up from reference TRBV30 and TRBJ1-1): SQTIHQWPATLVQPVGSPLSLECTVEGTSNPNLYWYRQAAGRGLQLLFYSVGIGQISSEVPQNLSASRPQDRQFILSSKKLLLSDSGFYLCAWTGTGGNTEAFFGQGTRLTVV.

This clone was counted between two and nine times. The chain carries TRBV18 and TRBJ2-7; 9 nucleotides agree with TRBD1. J lost 6 bases, V lost 4 bases, and 4 bases had no gene match. The CDR3 is 13 amino acids. CDR1 and CDR2 from the germline V gene are KGHSH and LQKENI. CDR3 nucleotide sequence: TGTGCCAGCTCACGGACAGGGGTAACCGAGCAGTACTTC. Translation: CASSRTGVTEQYF.

The rearrangement joins TRBV23-1 to TRBJ2-6, with D unclear. TRBV23-1 is flagged as an ORF with uncertain function. This CDR3 is 17 amino acids long. V dropped 4 bases and J dropped 1 base, with 14 bases sitting between them. CDR3 sequence: CASSRNSRTSGANVLTF. In DNA form, the CDR3 reads TGCGCCAGCAGTCGTAACTCCCGAACTTCTGGGGCCAACGTCCTGACTTTC.

This clone has only a few counts. CDR3 residues: CASSPNPQDTQYF. CDR3 bases: TGCGCCAGCAGTCCTAACCCCCAAGATACGCAGTATTTT. The rearrangement joins TRBV4-3 to TRBJ2-3; no clear D. CDR1 LGHNA and CDR2 YSLEER come from the germline V gene. The V end lost 6 bases, the J end lost 5 bases, and 12 bases lay between the germline ends. CDR3 size: 13 residues.

This sequence joins TRBV7-9 and TRBJ1-4, with D possibly TRBD1 on 6 matching bases. This CDR3 is 13 amino acids long. Germline V CDR1 and CDR2: SEHNR, FQNEAQ (reference sequence). Trimming shortened V by 4 bases and J by 8 bases, and 11 bases separated the two germline ends. The CDR3 reads CASSSQGGEKLFF. In nucleotides, the CDR3 is TGTGCCAGCAGCTCACAGGGTGGGGAAAAACTGTTTTTT.

V is TRBV6-6 and J is TRBJ2-3; D gene unclear. The CDR3 has 11 residues. Germline V gene sequence: CDR1 MNHNY, CDR2 SVGAGI (reference sequence). The ends were cut back, 5 bases at V and 5 bases at J, with 5 bases in the middle. CDR3 coding DNA: TGTGCCAGCAGTCACGGAGATACGCAGTATTTT. It translates to CASSHGDTQYF.

The chain links TRBV6-1 to TRBJ1-4, with D unresolved. Germline CDR1 and CDR2: MNHNS and SASEGT. The CDR3 consists of 14 residues. V lost 9 bases, J lost 5 bases, and 16 bases lay in between. The CDR3 DNA follows: TGTGCCAGTCAAACCGGGAGCGAGAATGAAAAACTGTTTTTT. Translating gives CASQTGSENEKLFF.

CDR3 coding DNA: TGTGCCAGCAGCTTAAGCAAGAACACTGAAGCTTTCTTT. It encodes CASSLSKNTEAFF. The chain employs TRBV7-9 and TRBJ1-1; no definite D call. The CDR3 is 13 residues long. Trimming took 2 bases from V and 1 from J, leaving 5 bases between them. CDR1 is SEHNR and CDR2 is FQNEAQ in the germline V gene (reference sequence). The full variable domain, completed using reference TRBV7-9 and TRBJ1-1, is DTGVSQNPRHKITKRGQNVTFRCDPISEHNRLYWYRQTLGQGPEFLTYFQNEAQLEKSRLLSDRFSAERPKGSFSTLEIQRTEQGDSAMYLCASSLSKNTEAFFGQGTRLTVV.

This sequence joins TRBV9 and TRBJ1-4; 7 bases match TRBD1. Germline-derived CDR1 and CDR2 are SGDLS and YYNGEE. Trimming removed 4 bases from V and 3 bases from J; junction bases left unmatched: 12. This CDR3 has 17 residues. The CDR3 DNA sequence: TGTGCCAGCAGCACCTCGACAGGGTACGGGCCTAATGAAAAACTGTTTTTT. It specifies CASSTSTGYGPNEKLFF. The full variable domain, in which reference TRBV9 and TRBJ1-4 provide the parts outside the CDR3, is DSGVTQTPKHLITATGQRVTLRCSPRSGDLSVYWYQQSLDQGLQFLIQYYNGEERAKGNILERFSAQQFPDLHSELNLSSLELGDSALYFCASSTSTGYGPNEKLFFGSGTQLSVL.

This clone was observed a few times. V is TRBV7-9 and J is TRBJ1-2; 7 bases line up with TRBD1. The CDR3 is 12 amino acids. CDR1 and CDR2 from the germline V gene are SEHNR and FQNEAQ (reference sequence). V was pared by 8 bases and J by 8 bases, with 8 bases of the junction left unmatched. The CDR3 is CASRTGDGGYTF. The CDR3 coding sequence is TGTGCCAGCCGTACAGGGGACGGCGGCTACACCTTC.

The V call is TRBV9, the J call TRBJ2-5; the D gene is possibly TRBD2 (6 bases). The V gene's germline CDR1 is SGDLS and CDR2 YYNGEE. Deletions cut 0 bases from V and 2 bases from J, with 11 bases between. The CDR3 has 15 residues. DNA for the CDR3: TGTGCCAGCAGCGTAGGTTGGAGGGTACAAGAGACCCAGTACTTC. Its protein product is CASSVGWRVQETQYF.

The V gene is TRBV6-5, the J gene TRBJ1-5, with D perhaps matching TRBD1 (6 bases). CDR1 is MNHEY and CDR2 is SVGAGI in the germline V gene. The CDR3 has 14 residues. Trimming removed 6 bases from V and 5 bases from J, with 14 bases in between. CDR3 protein: CASSMGQAHQPQHF. CDR3 in DNA: TGTGCCAGCAGCATGGGACAAGCCCATCAGCCCCAGCATTTT.

J is TRBJ2-1 and V is TRBV28, with 13 nucleotides matching TRBD2. J lost 4 bases, V lost 7 bases, and 13 bases had no gene match. Germline V gene data show CDR1 as MDHEN and CDR2 as SYDVKM. This CDR3 contains 18 residues. The CDR3 is CASTLPTGTSGAYNEQFF. The CDR3 DNA follows: TGTGCCAGCACCTTGCCCACAGGGACTAGCGGGGCTTACAATGAGCAGTTCTTC.

The chain is built from TRBV27 and TRBJ2-1; possibly TRBD2 for D (5 bases). The germline gives CDR1 MNHEY, CDR2 SMNVEV (reference sequence). This CDR3 is built from 16 residues. Trimming cost V 8 bases and J 6 bases, with 23 bases left between them. DNA of the CDR3: TGTGCCAGCTCCAACGCGTGGACTCGCAGTCTCAATGAGCAGTTCTTC. Amino acids: CASSNAWTRSLNEQFF.

The chain couples TRBV9 to TRBJ1-2; 9 bases line up with TRBD1. The CDR3 runs 15 residues. Trimming removed 4 bases from V and 3 bases from J; junction bases left unmatched: 7. Germline values: CDR1 SGDLS, CDR2 YYNGEE. In nucleotides, the CDR3 is TGTGCCAGCAGCCCCCCGTGGACAGGGGACTATGGCTACACCTTC. It yields the protein CASSPPWTGDYGYTF.

The rearrangement joins TRBV7-2 to TRBJ2-5, with 13 bases lining up with TRBD2. Germline CDR1 SGHTA, CDR2 FQGNSA. The CDR3 is 15 residues long. The junction had 1 base not matched to a gene; V was cut back by 1 base and J by 5 bases. The CDR3: CASSLGTSGSETQYF. CDR3 bases: TGTGCCAGCAGCTTAGGGACTAGCGGGAGCGAGACCCAGTACTTC.

This clone turned up a few times. The CDR3 sequence is CASSAPGVGYPGPGNEQFF. CDR3 nucleotides: TGTGCCAGCAGCGCGCCGGGGGTAGGGTACCCAGGTCCCGGCAATGAGCAGTTCTTC. This chain uses TRBV28 with TRBJ2-1; possible D gene TRBD2, 6 bases. Trimming took off 6 bases at V and 6 bases at J, with 30 bases between the two ends. The CDR3 loop spans 19 amino acids. Germline CDR1 MDHEN, CDR2 SYDVKM.

This clone was observed a handful of times. This sequence joins TRBV5-1 and TRBJ2-3, with D possibly matching TRBD1 (5 bases). The CDR3 is made up of 12 amino acids. The germline gives CDR1 SGHRS, CDR2 YFSETQ. V was shortened by 2 bases and J by 5 bases, with 6 bases between the two germline ends. The CDR3 spells CASSLRGDTQYF. The CDR3, as DNA: TGCGCCAGCAGCTTAAGGGGAGATACGCAGTATTTT.